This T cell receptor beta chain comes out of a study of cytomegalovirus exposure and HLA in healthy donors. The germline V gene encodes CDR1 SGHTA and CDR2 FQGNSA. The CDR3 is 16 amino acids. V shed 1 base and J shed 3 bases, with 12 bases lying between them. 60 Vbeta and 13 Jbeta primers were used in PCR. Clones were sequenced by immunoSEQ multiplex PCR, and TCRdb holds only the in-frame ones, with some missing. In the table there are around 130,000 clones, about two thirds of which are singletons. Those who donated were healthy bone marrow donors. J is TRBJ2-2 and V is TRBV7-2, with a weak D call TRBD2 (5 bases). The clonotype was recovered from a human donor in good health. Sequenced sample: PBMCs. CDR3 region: CASSLGPGMDTGELFF. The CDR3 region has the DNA TGTGCCAGCAGCTTAGGACCCGGGATGGACACCGGGGAGCTGTTTTTT.